The 23 T cell receptor beta chains below come from one sample, sequenced in a study of blood T cells in healthy people across ages. The authors ran a second PCR of roughly 6 to 12 cycles using a sample-barcoded 5' primer and a J-beta primer mix. TCRdb fed the 5' RACE reads into MiXCR, producing one record per CDR3 protein. The table shows about 1.6 million distinct CDR3 sequences, with roughly 30% occurring only once. Sequencing used blood. The source is a woman in her twenties or thirties in good health.

To note about this clonotype: Compared with germline, one end of the junction differs, possibly owing to a read error. This chain uses TRBV3-1 with TRBJ2-7; TRBD2 aligns across 13 bases. Looked up from germline, CDR1 is LGHDT and CDR2 is YNNKEL (reference sequence). CDR3 size: 18 residues. The CDR3 coding sequence is TGTGCCGGCAGCCAAGTGCCGGGACTAGCGGGGATGTCCTACGAGCAGTACTTC. It yields the protein CAGSQVPGLAGMSYEQYF.

On this clonotype itself: One base away lies a much larger clone, so this may be a sequencing read error. Here the CDR3 omits its conserved ending phenylalanine or tryptophan, so a read error is the likely source. V and J are TRBV29-1 and TRBJ1-2; D perhaps matches TRBD1 (5 bases). The CDR3 length is 12 residues. Germline values: CDR1 SQVTM, CDR2 ANQGSEA. The germline V and J ends were trimmed by 8 bases and 7 bases, with 17 bases remaining between them. CDR3 protein: CSTLKGLAGYTS. The CDR3 DNA reads TGCAGCACCCTGAAGGGGCTGGCTGGCTACACCTCC.

V is TRBV6-1 and J is TRBJ2-1, with D perhaps TRBD1 or TRBD2 (6 bases each). CDR3 size: 15 residues. Per the germline V gene, CDR1 is MNHNS and CDR2 is SASEGT. V lost 5 bases to trimming and J lost 0 bases, with 11 bases between them. The CDR3 here is CASSRGGISYNEQFF. The CDR3 DNA sequence: TGTGCCAGCAGTCGAGGGGGGATCTCCTACAATGAGCAGTTCTTC.

J is TRBJ1-1 and V is TRBV7-8; no clear D. The CDR3 has 14 residues. Trimming cost V 1 base and J 1 base, with 7 bases left between them. Germline-derived CDR1 and CDR2 are SGHVS and FQNEAQ. The CDR3 DNA is TGTGCCAGCAGCTTAGAGTGGAGGAACACTGAAGCTTTCTTT. This codes for CASSLEWRNTEAFF. Variable domain in full (rest from reference TRBV7-8 and TRBJ1-1): GAGVSQSPRYKVAKRGQDVALRCDPISGHVSLFWYQQALGQGPEFLTYFQNEAQLDKSGLPSDRFFAERPEGSVSTLKIQRTQQEDSAVYLCASSLEWRNTEAFFGQGTRLTVV.

This clonotype has more than one count but fewer than ten. V gene TRBV19 combines with J gene TRBJ1-2, with D unresolved. V was cut by 5 bases and J by 6 bases, with 16 bases left in between. CDR3 length: 14 residues. Germline V gene sequence: CDR1 LNHDA, CDR2 SQIVND (reference sequence). CDR3 nucleotide sequence: TGTGCCAGTAGTCCTCGGGCCCTAAAAGATGGCTACACCTTC. Its translation is CASSPRALKDGYTF.

This chain connects TRBV12-3 or TRBV12-4 to TRBJ1-1; D remains ambiguous. V lost 4 bases to trimming and J lost 5 bases, with 17 bases between them. This CDR3 has 15 residues. CDR3 amino acids: CASSYLTPAGTEAFF. The CDR3 bases are TGTGCCAGCAGTTACTTAACTCCTGCCGGGACTGAAGCTTTCTTT.

V and J are TRBV12-3 or TRBV12-4 and TRBJ2-2; D is unresolved. V was pared by 6 bases and J by 6 bases, with 8 bases between. The CDR3 runs to 12 residues. The CDR3 reads CASRDPSGELFF. CDR3 nucleotide sequence: TGTGCCAGCAGGGATCCCTCCGGGGAGCTGTTTTTT.

This clonotype is a singleton in its sample. The J gene is TRBJ1-2, the V gene TRBV18, with no clear D. Per the germline V gene, CDR1 is KGHSH and CDR2 is LQKENI. The CDR3 is made up of 16 amino acids. Trimming pared 6 bases from V and 3 bases from J, leaving 20 bases between. The CDR3, as DNA: TGTGCCAGCTCCCAACGCCGGGCCGTGTTTGACTATGGCTACACCTTC. Translating it yields CASSQRRAVFDYGYTF.

Only a few counts were recorded for this clonotype. This chain joins TRBV20-1 and TRBJ1-6, with a possible D match to TRBD1 (5 bases). The length of the CDR3 is 14 residues. The germline CDR1 and CDR2 sequences are DFQATT and SNEGSKA (reference sequence). Trimming removed 3 bases from V and 7 bases from J, with 13 bases in between. CDR3 region: CSARGPPRNSPLHF. In nucleotides, the CDR3 is TGCAGTGCTAGGGGACCCCCTAGGAATTCACCCCTCCACTTT.

This clonotype was picked up a small number of times. V usage is TRBV27 and J usage is TRBJ2-5, with 10 bases fitting TRBD2. From germline, CDR1 is MNHEY and CDR2 SMNVEV (reference sequence). V lost 11 bases to trimming and J lost 0 bases; unmatched junction nucleotides: 9. The CDR3 covers 15 residues. CDR3 amino acids: CAALQRGGYQETQYF. The CDR3 DNA follows: TGTGCCGCCCTCCAGCGGGGGGGATACCAAGAGACCCAGTACTTC.

V and J are TRBV9 and TRBJ1-2; 7 nucleotides agree with TRBD1. Losses at the gene ends were 6 bases for V and 3 bases for J; bases not matched to a gene: 8. This CDR3 is 14 amino acids long. From germline, CDR1 is SGDLS and CDR2 YYNGEE. CDR3 nucleotide sequence: TGTGCCAGCACCCGACAGGGTAGGCACTATGGCTACACCTTC. As protein: CASTRQGRHYGYTF.

This clonotype was seen more than once but under ten times. The chain links TRBV20-1 to TRBJ2-5; 8 positions match TRBD1. V shed 7 bases, J shed 5 bases, and the junction held 9 bases outside the gene matches. Germline CDR1 is DFQATT and CDR2 is SNEGSKA (reference sequence). The CDR3 runs 13 residues. This CDR3 reads CSGTQGVQETQYF. Written as DNA, the CDR3 is TGCAGTGGGACACAGGGGGTGCAGGAGACCCAGTACTTC.

The chain uses TRBV11-2 and TRBJ1-1; maybe TRBD1 (5 bases). V dropped 1 base and J dropped 1 base, with 19 bases sitting between them. In germline, CDR1 is SGHAT, CDR2 FQNNGV. This CDR3 has 18 amino acids. CDR3 sequence: CASSLGFRGELWNTEAFF. As DNA, the CDR3 is TGTGCCAGCAGCTTAGGCTTTCGGGGGGAGTTGTGGAACACTGAAGCTTTCTTT.

The rearrangement links TRBV29-1 to TRBJ2-1, with 13 bases matching TRBD2. V trimming: 5 bases; J trimming: 9 bases; junction bases outside the gene matches: 4. CDR3 length: 13 residues. The germline V gene encodes CDR1 SQVTM and CDR2 ANQGSEA. The CDR3 reads CSVRTSGGAEQFF. In nucleotides, the CDR3 is TGCAGCGTTCGAACTAGCGGGGGGGCTGAGCAGTTCTTC.

This clonotype showed up just a few times. This chain connects TRBV27 to TRBJ2-1; D possibly uses TRBD1 or TRBD2 (5 bases each). The V end lost 2 bases, the J end lost 7 bases, and 12 bases lay between the germline ends. Germline V lookup: CDR1 MNHEY, CDR2 SMNVEV (reference sequence). This CDR3 spans 14 amino acids. The CDR3 DNA reads as TGTGCCAGCAGTTTAATAGGGGAGTTGAATGAGCAGTTCTTC. This sequence encodes CASSLIGELNEQFF.

This clonotype was seen a handful of times. V and J are TRBV20-1 and TRBJ1-2, with D hard to call. The CDR3 extends over 14 amino acids. The V end was cut by 0 bases, the J end by 8 bases, with 16 bases between. Per the germline V gene, CDR1 is DFQATT and CDR2 is SNEGSKA (reference sequence). The CDR3 DNA sequence: TGCAGTGCTAGAGATACCCCCGGAGGAGAGGGCTACACCTTC. Protein sequence: CSARDTPGGEGYTF.

With regard to this clonotype: A read error may be the cause here, since a much bigger clone is one base away. This chain links TRBV20-1 with TRBJ1-5; possible D gene TRBD1, 5 bases. Trimming shortened V by 4 bases and J by 0 bases, and 7 bases separated the two germline ends. This CDR3 region has 13 residues. CDR1 is DFQATT and CDR2 is SNEGSKA in the germline V gene (reference sequence). CDR3 sequence (DNA): TGCAGTGCTAAGACAGATAGCAATCAGCCCCAGCATTTT. Its protein product is CSAKTDSNQPQHF.

This clonotype was seen more than once but under ten times. The chain uses TRBV5-1 and TRBJ2-7; 7 nucleotides match TRBD1. Trimming cost V 1 base and J 9 bases; bases outside gene matches: 7. Germline CDR1 reads SGHRS; CDR2 reads YFSETQ. The length of the CDR3 is 13 residues. As DNA, the CDR3 is TGCGCCAGCAGCTTGAACAGGGGTTTCGGGCAGTACTTC. It codes for CASSLNRGFGQYF.

This clonotype was counted ten times or more. This sequence joins TRBV5-1 and TRBJ2-1, with 13 positions matching TRBD2. After removal of 3 bases from V and 5 bases from J, the junction contained 2 bases not matched to a gene. The CDR3 has 15 amino acids. The germline V gene has CDR1 SGHRS and CDR2 YFSETQ. CDR3 amino acids: CASSSGLAGNNEQFF. CDR3 DNA: TGCGCCAGCAGCTCGGGACTAGCGGGGAACAATGAGCAGTTCTTC.

The CDR3 nucleotides are TGCAGTGCTTTGGGATGGCGGGGGGGCCTGATTAATGAGCAGTTCTTC. This codes for CSALGWRGGLINEQFF. The chain recombines TRBV20-1 with TRBJ2-1; the match to TRBD2 covers 9 bases. From germline, CDR1 is DFQATT and CDR2 SNEGSKA (reference sequence). V shed 5 bases and J 7 bases; nucleotides not matched to a gene: 15. This CDR3 spans 16 amino acids.

This clonotype has more than one count but fewer than ten. The rearrangement uses TRBV20-1 and TRBJ2-7, with TRBD2 matching over 10 bases. The J call may be incorrect, as the DNA end agrees better with TRBJ2-5. Germline V gene lookup returns CDR1 DFQATT and CDR2 SNEGSKA (reference sequence). The CDR3 covers 11 residues. The CDR3 DNA reads TGCAGCGGGACTAGCGTCGAGACCCAGTACTTC. Translating gives CSGTSVETQYF.

V usage is TRBV11-2 and J usage is TRBJ2-2, with 10 bases that match TRBD2. Germline CDR1 and CDR2: SGHAT and FQNNGV. The CDR3 sequence is 19 residues long. V lost 3 bases, J lost 3 bases, and 13 bases stayed unmatched. The CDR3 region has the DNA TGTGCCAGCAGCTTTACCCCTAGCGGGGGCCGACTAGACACCGGGGAGCTGTTTTTT. Its protein is CASSFTPSGGRLDTGELFF.

This rearrangement joins TRBV2 to TRBJ2-2, with 9 bases fitting TRBD2. Germline V CDR1 and CDR2: SNHLY, FYNNEI. With 2 bases clipped from V and 6 bases from J, the junction kept 13 bases outside the gene matches. CDR3 size: 18 residues. As DNA, the CDR3 is TGTGCCAGCAGTGAATCACTTGCTAGCGGGGAGGCTGCCGGGGAGCTGTTTTTT. Amino acid sequence: CASSESLASGEAAGELFF.